This T cell receptor (beta chain) was obtained from a study of vaccination effects on CD4 cells after COVID-19. Study-wide context: Participants received two doses of either the BNT162b2 or mRNA-1273 vaccine.

ViraFEST assay sequencing came after antigen-specific CD4+ T cells were expanded with viral peptide pools. Culturing for around eleven days preceded CD4+ T cell isolation. Nucleocapsid antibodies stayed negative before and after vaccination, showing no earlier SARS-CoV-2 infection. Half the medium was swapped for IL-2 medium on days 3 and 7. Broader study findings: The study found that only 1 of 255 vaccine-induced clones from healthy vaccinees cross-reacted with common cold coronaviruses.

Trimming removed 0 bases from V and 7 bases from J, with 7 bases in between. This CDR3 has 13 amino acids. Germline loops: CDR1 LNHDA, CDR2 SQIVND (reference sequence). The data were produced by immunoSEQ multiplex PCR, yet TCRdb's version contains in-frame clones alone and is incomplete. The table shows tens of thousands of clones, with 70% occurring only once. In regard to this clone: Its antigen is unidentified.

The source was CD4+ T cells from PBMCs cultured with SARS-CoV-2 spike peptides, collected before COVID-19 vaccination. This receptor was identified in a human donor who received a COVID-19 vaccine. The rearrangement joins TRBV19 to TRBJ2-4, with D hard to call. The chain's CDR3 is CASSIEVGNIQYF. In nucleotides, the CDR3 is TGTGCCAGTAGTATAGAGGTAGGGAACATTCAGTACTTC.